This T cell receptor beta chain emerged from a study of cytomegalovirus exposure and HLA in healthy donors. At sampling all donors were nominally healthy, likely with unrecorded immune exposures. This clone was found a few times. V lost 0 bases and J lost 4, with 9 bases in between. Germline CDR1 is LGHNA and CDR2 is YNFKEQ. The CDR3 is 15 residues long. The PCR contained 60 Vbeta and 13 Jbeta primers. Measured with immunoSEQ multiplex PCR; TCRdb has only the in-frame clones, and not every one. This table holds about 140,000 clones, roughly a tenth found once. Source material: PBMCs. The chain carries TRBV4-2 and TRBJ2-2; a possible D gene is TRBD1 (5 bases). The clonotype was recovered from a male donor in good health and CMV-seronegative. The CDR3 DNA is TGTGCCAGCAGCCAAGAGGCAGGGCCCACCGGGGAGCTGTTTTTT. It encodes CASSQEAGPTGELFF.